The 26 T cell receptor beta chains given below trace back to one sample, sequenced in a study of cytomegalovirus exposure and HLA in healthy donors. PCR amplification relied on 60 Vbeta primers (plus 13 Jbeta primers). Generated by immunoSEQ multiplex PCR, the TCRdb table keeps only in-frame clones and is missing some. The table records 150,000 to 200,000 clones, nearly 80% of them present only once. Sequencing input: PBMCs. These receptors all stem from a middle-aged woman in good health and CMV-seronegative.

This clone was picked up a small number of times. The V gene is TRBV10-3, the J gene TRBJ1-5, with 8 bases that match TRBD1. Germline V lookup: CDR1 ENHRY, CDR2 SYGVKD. The CDR3 extends over 14 amino acids. V was clipped by 6 bases and J by 2 bases; unmatched bases: 3. The CDR3 DNA reads as TGTGCCATCAGCCCACAGGGGGGCAATCAGCCCCAGCATTTT. Translated, it gives CAISPQGGNQPQHF.

Remarks on this clone: At one end the junction does not follow the germline gene, possibly because of a read error. V usage is TRBV7-9 and J usage is TRBJ1-2; D unresolved. Germline loops: CDR1 SEHNR, CDR2 FQNEAQ (reference sequence). This CDR3 region has 12 residues. The CDR3 nucleotides read TGTTCCAGCAGCCCACAATACTATGGCTACACCTTC. The encoded protein is CSSSPQYYGYTF.

The chain joins TRBV10-3 to TRBJ1-5; 8 nucleotides align to TRBD1. V lost 1 base and J lost 6; bases outside the gene matches: 5. This CDR3 has 15 amino acids. The germline V gene encodes CDR1 ENHRY and CDR2 SYGVKD. The chain's CDR3 is CAISELQGAGQPQHF. For the CDR3, the DNA is TGTGCCATCAGTGAGTTGCAGGGGGCCGGTCAGCCCCAGCATTTT.

The rearrangement links TRBV4-1 to TRBJ2-6; D remains ambiguous. The CDR3 is made up of 22 amino acids. Germline CDR1 is MGHRA and CDR2 is YSYEKL. Deletions cut 2 bases from V and 1 base from J, with 27 bases between. The CDR3 DNA is TGCGCCAGCAGCCAACTACCCCTCTCGGTACAGATATACCCGTCTGGGGCCAACGTCCTGACTTTC. This gives the protein CASSQLPLSVQIYPSGANVLTF.

This clone appeared a single time. The chain joins TRBV5-1 to TRBJ2-5; TRBD2 might be the D (5 bases). Germline V gene lookup returns CDR1 SGHRS and CDR2 YFSETQ. The ends were cut back, 0 bases at V and 11 bases at J, with 17 bases in the middle. CDR3 length: 14 residues. The CDR3 sequence: CASSLADSGLEQYF. CDR3 nucleotide sequence: TGCGCCAGCAGCTTGGCGGACTCCGGGTTGGAGCAGTACTTC.

The chain recombines TRBV7-9 with TRBJ1-1; D might be TRBD1 (6 bases). The V end was cut by 1 base, the J end by 3 bases, with 18 bases between. Germline V gene data show CDR1 as SEHNR and CDR2 as FQNEAQ (reference sequence). The CDR3 is 17 amino acids. CDR3 DNA sequence: TGTGCCAGCAGCTTAGTTCAAGTCAGGGGTAAGGACACTGAAGCTTTCTTT. Protein sequence: CASSLVQVRGKDTEAFF.

V is TRBV11-2 and J is TRBJ2-3, with D possibly being TRBD2 (5 bases). Looked up from germline, CDR1 is SGHAT and CDR2 is FQNNGV. V was clipped by 1 base and J by 0 bases, with 8 bases between them. The CDR3 is 15 residues long. In nucleotides, the CDR3 is TGTGCCAGCAGCTTAGCCGGGGTGAGCACAGATACGCAGTATTTT. The encoded protein is CASSLAGVSTDTQYF.

V is TRBV11-2 and J is TRBJ2-2; D possibly corresponds to TRBD1 (5 bases). V lost 3 bases, J lost 4 bases, and 9 bases lay in between. The CDR3 length is 14 residues. Per germline, CDR1 SGHAT and CDR2 FQNNGV. In DNA form, the CDR3 reads TGTGCCAGCAGCTTGGGGCAAACCACCGGGGAGCTGTTTTTT. This sequence encodes CASSLGQTTGELFF.

The chain couples TRBV28 to TRBJ1-5; possibly TRBD1 for D (5 bases). The CDR3 length is 15 residues. Trimming took off 3 bases at V and 4 bases at J, with 13 bases between the two ends. The germline CDR1 and CDR2 sequences are MDHEN and SYDVKM. The CDR3 DNA is TGTGCCAGCAGTTTGACGGCAGGGAATAATCAGCCCCAGCATTTT. Encoded protein: CASSLTAGNNQPQHF.

This chain links TRBV4-2 with TRBJ2-7; 12 bases are a match to TRBD2. V shed 3 bases, J shed 3 bases, and the junction held 6 bases outside the gene matches. The CDR3 extends over 16 amino acids. The germline CDR1 and CDR2 sequences are LGHNA and YNFKEQ. The CDR3 DNA sequence: TGTGCCAGCAGCCAGGCAACTAGCGGGAGGTTCTACGAGCAGTACTTC. It is translated as CASSQATSGRFYEQYF.

Concerning this clone: One end of the junction varies from germline; a read error may be responsible. The chain is built from TRBV7-9 and TRBJ1-3; TRBD1 is a possible D gene (5 bases). Germline CDR1 reads SEHNR; CDR2 reads FQNEAQ (reference sequence). The CDR3 length is 15 residues. CDR3 amino acids: CSSSLATGIGNTIYF. In nucleotides, the CDR3 is TGTTCCAGCAGCTTAGCCACAGGAATCGGAAACACCATATATTTT.

The rearrangement joins TRBV4-1 to TRBJ2-1; no reliable D call. This CDR3 comprises 12 residues. Germline lookup yields CDR1 MGHRA and CDR2 YSYEKL. Trimming left V 6 bases short and J 7 bases short, with 10 bases between. The CDR3 DNA reads as TGCGCCAGCAGTCACTCACGGAATGAGCAGTTCTTC. This sequence encodes CASSHSRNEQFF.

The chain couples TRBV4-2 to TRBJ2-3, with D tentatively TRBD2 (5 bases). This CDR3 is 15 amino acids long. The germline V gene has CDR1 LGHNA and CDR2 YNFKEQ. Trimming removed 4 bases from V and 5 bases from J, with 16 bases in between. CDR3 sequence (DNA): TGTGCCAGCAGCCCCCGACGTAGCGCGTTAGATACGCAGTATTTT. Its protein is CASSPRRSALDTQYF.

This clone came up a few times. CDR3 DNA sequence: TGTGCCAGCAGTTACTCGAGAGCAGGAGAGACCCAGTACTTC. This codes for CASSYSRAGETQYF. V is TRBV6-5 and J is TRBJ2-5; D gene ambiguous. V lost 0 bases and J lost 4, with 9 bases in between. The germline gives CDR1 MNHEY, CDR2 SVGAGI. CDR3 length: 14 residues.

Only a few counts were recorded for this clone. The rearrangement uses TRBV4-1 and TRBJ2-4; tentative D call: TRBD2 (5 bases). Germline CDR1 reads MGHRA; CDR2 reads YSYEKL. CDR3 length equals 16 residues. Trimming left V 1 base short and J 3 bases short, with 13 bases between. In DNA, the CDR3 is TGCGCCAGCAGCCAAGCGGGGATCCTGGGCAAAAACATTCAGTACTTC. It is translated as CASSQAGILGKNIQYF.

The rearrangement uses TRBV6-6 and TRBJ2-1, with D possibly being TRBD2 (6 bases). Germline lookup yields CDR1 MNHNY and CDR2 SVGAGI (reference sequence). The length of the CDR3 is 15 residues. V lost 8 bases and J lost 9, with 23 bases in between. Here the CDR3 DNA reads TGTGCCAGCGCCAAAAGGGCCGGGACTCCGGGTGAGCAGTTCTTC. Protein product: CASAKRAGTPGEQFF.

This chain joins TRBV10-2 and TRBJ2-7; 10 bases are shared with TRBD2. V shed 9 bases, J shed 7 bases, and the junction held 6 bases outside the gene matches. The CDR3 extends over 12 amino acids. Per the germline V gene, CDR1 is WSHSY and CDR2 is SAAADI. The DNA for the CDR3 is TGCGCCAGTCGACTAGCGGGCGGTGAGCAGTACTTC. It translates to CASRLAGGEQYF.

This clone turned up a few times. This rearrangement joins TRBV5-1 to TRBJ2-1; 7 bases agree with TRBD2. Germline lookup yields CDR1 SGHRS and CDR2 YFSETQ. CDR3 length: 17 amino acids. Germline trimming cut 0 bases from V and 2 bases from J; bases unmatched to any gene: 8. The CDR3 is CASSLGLARKTYNEQFF. The DNA of the CDR3 is TGCGCCAGCAGCTTGGGACTAGCCAGAAAGACCTACAATGAGCAGTTCTTC.

The gene calls are TRBV7-2 and TRBJ2-5; TRBD1 matches at 9 bases. The CDR3 extends over 17 amino acids. Germline CDR1 SGHTA, CDR2 FQGNSA. Trimming at V came to 7 bases and at J to 4 bases, leaving 16 bases not matched to a gene. DNA of the CDR3: TGTGCCAGCACCACCCGCAAGGACAGGGGACGAGGAGAGACCCAGTACTTC. As protein: CASTTRKDRGRGETQYF.

The chain is built from TRBV18 and TRBJ1-1, with D maybe TRBD1 (6 bases). The germline V and J ends were trimmed by 3 bases and 3 bases, with 11 bases remaining between them. The CDR3 is 14 residues long. The germline V gene encodes CDR1 KGHSH and CDR2 LQKENI. Here the CDR3 DNA reads TGTGCCAGCTCACCTGGACAGTCTTACACTGAAGCTTTCTTT. Translating it yields CASSPGQSYTEAFF.

The rearrangement uses TRBV14 and TRBJ1-2, with TRBD1 matching 7 bases. The CDR3 has 17 residues. Unmatched junction bases numbered 12, after V lost 2 bases and J lost 3 bases. Germline values: CDR1 SGHDN, CDR2 FVKESK. The CDR3 DNA reads as TGTGCCAGCAGCCAACTCGGCCAGCACAGGGGCGACTATGGCTACACCTTC. Amino acids: CASSQLGQHRGDYGYTF.

The genes are TRBV28 and TRBJ1-5, with TRBD1 identical over 7 bases. This CDR3 has 17 residues. CDR1 is MDHEN, CDR2 SYDVKM, per germline. With 6 bases clipped from V and 1 base from J, the junction kept 12 bases outside the gene matches. CDR3 in amino acids: CASRLDTGQTSNQPQHF. Written as DNA, the CDR3 is TGTGCCAGCAGGCTAGATACGGGACAGACAAGCAATCAGCCCCAGCATTTT.

The genes are TRBV7-9 and TRBJ1-1; D possibly corresponds to TRBD1 (5 bases). Trimming removed 3 bases at V and 9 bases at J, with 14 bases between. The CDR3 loop spans 13 amino acids. Germline V gene sequence: CDR1 SEHNR, CDR2 FQNEAQ (reference sequence). The CDR3 coding sequence is TGTGCCAGCAGCTTCCCAACAGGCAGCCAAGCTTTCTTT. It specifies CASSFPTGSQAFF. Complete variable domain (other parts from reference TRBV7-9 and TRBJ1-1): DTGVSQNPRHKITKRGQNVTFRCDPISEHNRLYWYRQTLGQGPEFLTYFQNEAQLEKSRLLSDRFSAERPKGSFSTLEIQRTEQGDSAMYLCASSFPTGSQAFFGQGTRLTVV.

The V and J genes are TRBV10-3 and TRBJ2-3; tentative D call: TRBD1 (6 bases). The CDR3 covers 13 residues. Germline CDR1 reads ENHRY; CDR2 reads SYGVKD. Between the trimmed V and J ends, which lost 7 bases and 1 base, there was a span of 9 bases. This chain's CDR3 is CAIKPGGTDTQYF. The CDR3 DNA reads as TGTGCCATCAAGCCAGGGGGCACAGATACGCAGTATTTT.

The chain recombines TRBV4-2 with TRBJ1-3; D gene ambiguous. The CDR3 loop spans 15 amino acids. The V end lost 4 bases, the J end lost 8 bases, and 18 bases lay between the germline ends. Germline V gene sequence: CDR1 LGHNA, CDR2 YNFKEQ. CDR3 protein: CASSRDLTESYTIYF. In nucleotides, the CDR3 is TGTGCCAGCAGCCGAGACCTCACAGAGTCTTACACCATATATTTT.

The chain carries TRBV5-1 and TRBJ1-1, with D unresolved. Germline-derived CDR1 and CDR2 are SGHRS and YFSETQ. The CDR3 consists of 14 residues. Between the trimmed V and J ends, which lost 0 bases and 5 bases, there was a span of 11 bases. The CDR3 nucleotides read TGCGCCAGCAGCTTGGGGGGAGCGGGGACTGAAGCTTTCTTT. Its protein is CASSLGGAGTEAFF.